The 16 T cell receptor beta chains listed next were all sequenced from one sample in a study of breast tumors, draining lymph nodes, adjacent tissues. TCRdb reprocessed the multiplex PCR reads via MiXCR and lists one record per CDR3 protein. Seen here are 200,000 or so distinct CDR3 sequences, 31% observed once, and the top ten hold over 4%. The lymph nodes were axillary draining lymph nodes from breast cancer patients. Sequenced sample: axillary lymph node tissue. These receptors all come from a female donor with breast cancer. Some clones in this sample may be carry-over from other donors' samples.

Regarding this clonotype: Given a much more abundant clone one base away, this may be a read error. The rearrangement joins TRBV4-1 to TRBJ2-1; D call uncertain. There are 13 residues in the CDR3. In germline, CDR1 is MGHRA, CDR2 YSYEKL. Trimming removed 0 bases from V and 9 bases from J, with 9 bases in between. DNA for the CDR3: TGCGCCAGCAGCCAAGAACTTGGTGGTGAGCAGTTCTTC. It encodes CASSQELGGEQFF.

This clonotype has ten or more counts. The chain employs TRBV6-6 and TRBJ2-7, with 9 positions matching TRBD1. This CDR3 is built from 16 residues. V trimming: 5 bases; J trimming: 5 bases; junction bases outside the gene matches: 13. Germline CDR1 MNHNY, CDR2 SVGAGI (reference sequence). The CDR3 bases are TGTGCCAGCAGTCACACCTCGACAGGGGGAGGCCACGAGCAGTACTTC. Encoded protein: CASSHTSTGGGHEQYF.

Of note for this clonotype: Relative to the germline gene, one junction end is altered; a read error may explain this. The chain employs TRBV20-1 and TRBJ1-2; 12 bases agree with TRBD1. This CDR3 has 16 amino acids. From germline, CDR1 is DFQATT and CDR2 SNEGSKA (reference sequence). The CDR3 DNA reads TGCAGTGCTGGCCGGGACAGGGGGCGCGCTAACTATGGCCACACCTTC. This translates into CSAGRDRGRANYGHTF.

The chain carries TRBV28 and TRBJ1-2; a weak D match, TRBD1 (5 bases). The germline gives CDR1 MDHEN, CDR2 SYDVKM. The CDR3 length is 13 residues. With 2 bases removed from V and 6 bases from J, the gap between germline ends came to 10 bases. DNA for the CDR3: TGTGCCAGCAGTTTAAGGCGGGGGGATGGCTACACCTTC. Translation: CASSLRRGDGYTF.

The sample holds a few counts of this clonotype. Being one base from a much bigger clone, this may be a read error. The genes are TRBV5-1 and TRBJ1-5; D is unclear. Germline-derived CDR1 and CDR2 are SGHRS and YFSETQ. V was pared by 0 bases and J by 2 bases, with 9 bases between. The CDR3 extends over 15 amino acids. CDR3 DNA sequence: TGCGCCAGCAGCTTGGCGGGGTCCCGCAATCAGCCCCAGCATTTT. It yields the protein CASSLAGSRNQPQHF. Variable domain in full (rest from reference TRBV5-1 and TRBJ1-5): KAGVTQTPRYLIKTRGQQVTLSCSPISGHRSVSWYQQTPGQGLQFLFEYFSETQRNKGNFPGRFSGRQFSNSRSEMNVSTLELGDSALYLCASSLAGSRNQPQHFGDGTRLSIL.

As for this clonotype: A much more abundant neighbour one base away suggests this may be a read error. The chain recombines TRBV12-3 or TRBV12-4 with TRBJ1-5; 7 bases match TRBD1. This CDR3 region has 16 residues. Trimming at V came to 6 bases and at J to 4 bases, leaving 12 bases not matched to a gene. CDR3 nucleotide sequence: TGTGCCAGCAGCCACCGGAGGACAGGAGGTAATCAGCCCCAGCATTTT. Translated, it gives CASSHRRTGGNQPQHF.

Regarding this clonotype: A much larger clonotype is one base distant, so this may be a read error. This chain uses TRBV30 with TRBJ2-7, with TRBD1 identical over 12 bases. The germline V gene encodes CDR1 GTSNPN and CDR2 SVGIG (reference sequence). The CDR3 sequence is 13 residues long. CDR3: CACGTGGSYERYF. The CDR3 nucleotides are TGTGCTTGCGGGACAGGGGGCTCCTACGAGCGGTACTTC.

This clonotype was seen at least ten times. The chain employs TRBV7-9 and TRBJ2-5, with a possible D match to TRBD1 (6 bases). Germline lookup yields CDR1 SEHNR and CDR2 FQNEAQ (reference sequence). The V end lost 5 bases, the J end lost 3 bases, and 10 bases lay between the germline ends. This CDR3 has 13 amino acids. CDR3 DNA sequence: TGTGCCAGCAGCCTGGACAGTGAAGAGACCCAGTACTTC. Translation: CASSLDSEETQYF.

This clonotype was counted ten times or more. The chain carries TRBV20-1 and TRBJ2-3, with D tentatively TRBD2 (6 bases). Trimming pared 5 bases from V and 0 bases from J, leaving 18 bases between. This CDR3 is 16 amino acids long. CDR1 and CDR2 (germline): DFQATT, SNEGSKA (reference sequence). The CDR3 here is CSAARPGTSSTDTQYF. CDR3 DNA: TGCAGTGCTGCTCGCCCAGGGACTTCTAGCACAGATACGCAGTATTTT.

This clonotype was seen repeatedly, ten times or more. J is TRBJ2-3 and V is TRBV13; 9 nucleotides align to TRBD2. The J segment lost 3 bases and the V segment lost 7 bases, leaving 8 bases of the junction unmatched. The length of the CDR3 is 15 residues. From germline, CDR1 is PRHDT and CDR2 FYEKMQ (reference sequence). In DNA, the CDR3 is TGTGCCAGCACGCTAGCGGGGTGGGAGACAGATACGCAGTATTTT. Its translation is CASTLAGWETDTQYF.

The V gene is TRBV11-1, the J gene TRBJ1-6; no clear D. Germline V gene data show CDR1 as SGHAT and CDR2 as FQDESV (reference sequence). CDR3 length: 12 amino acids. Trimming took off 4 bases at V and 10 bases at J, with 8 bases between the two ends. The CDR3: CASSYAPSPLHF. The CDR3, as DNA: TGTGCCAGCAGCTACGCCCCCTCACCCCTCCACTTT.

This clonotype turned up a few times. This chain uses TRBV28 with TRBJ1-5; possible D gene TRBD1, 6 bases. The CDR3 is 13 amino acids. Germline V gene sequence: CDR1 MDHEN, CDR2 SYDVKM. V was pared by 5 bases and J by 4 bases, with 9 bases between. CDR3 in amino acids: CASSDRRNQPQHF. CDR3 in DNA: TGTGCCAGCAGTGACAGGAGAAATCAGCCCCAGCATTTT.

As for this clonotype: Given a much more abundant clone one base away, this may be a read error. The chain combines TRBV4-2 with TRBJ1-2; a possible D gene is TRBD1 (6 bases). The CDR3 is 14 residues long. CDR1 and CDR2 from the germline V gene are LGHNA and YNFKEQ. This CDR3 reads CASSQGGQSYGHTF. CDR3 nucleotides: TGTGCCAGCAGCCAAGGGGGACAAAGCTATGGCCACACCTTC.

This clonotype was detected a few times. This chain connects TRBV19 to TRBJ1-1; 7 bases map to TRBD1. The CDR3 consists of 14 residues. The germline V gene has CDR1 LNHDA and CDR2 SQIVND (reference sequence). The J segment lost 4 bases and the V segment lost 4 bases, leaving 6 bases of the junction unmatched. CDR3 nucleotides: TGTGCCAGTAGTACCGCGACAGGGCTCACTGAAGCTTTCTTT. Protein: CASSTATGLTEAFF.

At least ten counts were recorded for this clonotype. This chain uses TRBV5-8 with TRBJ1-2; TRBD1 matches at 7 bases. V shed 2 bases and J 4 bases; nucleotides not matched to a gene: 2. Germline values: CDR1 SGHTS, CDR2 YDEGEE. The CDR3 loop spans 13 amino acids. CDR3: CASSFQGVYGYTF. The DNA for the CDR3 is TGTGCCAGCAGCTTCCAGGGGGTCTATGGCTACACCTTC.

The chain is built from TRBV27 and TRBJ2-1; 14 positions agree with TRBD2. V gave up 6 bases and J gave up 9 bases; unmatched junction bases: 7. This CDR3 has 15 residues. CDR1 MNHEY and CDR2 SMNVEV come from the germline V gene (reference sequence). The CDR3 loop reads CASSAGTSGSGEQFF. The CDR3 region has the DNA TGTGCCAGCAGCGCCGGGACTAGCGGGAGTGGTGAGCAGTTCTTC.